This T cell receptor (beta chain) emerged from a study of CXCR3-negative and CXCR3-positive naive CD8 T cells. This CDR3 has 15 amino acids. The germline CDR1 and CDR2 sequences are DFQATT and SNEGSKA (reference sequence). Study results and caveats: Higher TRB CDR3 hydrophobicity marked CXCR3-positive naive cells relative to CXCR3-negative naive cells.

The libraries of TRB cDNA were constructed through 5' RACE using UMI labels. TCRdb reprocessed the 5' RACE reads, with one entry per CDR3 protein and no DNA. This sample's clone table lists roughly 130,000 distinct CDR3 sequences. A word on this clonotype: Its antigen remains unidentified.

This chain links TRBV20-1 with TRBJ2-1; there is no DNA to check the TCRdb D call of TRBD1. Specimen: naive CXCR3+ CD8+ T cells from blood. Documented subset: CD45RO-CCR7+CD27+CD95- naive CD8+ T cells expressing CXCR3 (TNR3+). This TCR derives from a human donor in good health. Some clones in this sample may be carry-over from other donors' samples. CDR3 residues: CSARSWAAAIGEQFF.